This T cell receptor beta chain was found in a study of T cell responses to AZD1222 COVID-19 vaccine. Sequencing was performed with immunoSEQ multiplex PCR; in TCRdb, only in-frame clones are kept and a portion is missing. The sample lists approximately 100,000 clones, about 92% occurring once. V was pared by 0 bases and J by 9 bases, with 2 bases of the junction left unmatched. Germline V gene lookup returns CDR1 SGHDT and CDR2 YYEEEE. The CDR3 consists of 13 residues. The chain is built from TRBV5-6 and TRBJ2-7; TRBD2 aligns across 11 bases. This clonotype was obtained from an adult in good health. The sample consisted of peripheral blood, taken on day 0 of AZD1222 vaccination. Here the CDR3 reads CASSLEGTSGQYF. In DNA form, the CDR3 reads TGTGCCAGCAGCTTGGAGGGGACTAGCGGGCAGTACTTC.